These 20 T cell receptor beta chains came from one sample sequenced in a study of CD8 T cells in Susac syndrome. A quantity of about 0.5 to 1 ug RNA underwent reverse transcription using random hexamers. TCRdb fed the immunoSEQ multiplex PCR reads into MiXCR, producing one record per CDR3 protein. The table shows approximately 180,000 distinct CDR3 sequences, with approximately 94% occurring only once. Material: CD4+ T cells from PBMCs. These TCRs come from a human donor with multiple sclerosis.

The gene calls are TRBV6-2 or TRBV6-3 and TRBJ1-2; 9 nucleotides match TRBD1. Unmatched junction bases numbered 9, after V lost 5 bases and J lost 8 bases. This CDR3 has 14 residues. CDR1 and CDR2 from the germline V gene are MNHEY and SVGEGT. For the CDR3, the DNA is TGTGCCAGCAGTCAGACCGGGACAGGGTACGGCTACACCTTC. This gives the protein CASSQTGTGYGYTF.

The chain links TRBV30 to TRBJ2-3; D is uncertain. This CDR3 comprises 14 residues. Trimming removed 2 bases at V and 2 bases at J, with 11 bases between. From germline, CDR1 is GTSNPN and CDR2 SVGIG (reference sequence). The CDR3 region has the DNA TGTGCCTGGAGTAAAGCCTCCGTCACAGATACGCAGTATTTT. Its protein is CAWSKASVTDTQYF.

This chain joins TRBV30 and TRBJ2-7, with D tentatively TRBD1 (6 bases). CDR1 is GTSNPN, CDR2 SVGIG, per germline (reference sequence). CDR3 length: 12 residues. The V gene lost 2 bases and the J gene lost 10 bases, with 15 bases spanning the gap. CDR3 nucleotide sequence: TGTGCCTGGAGTTTCCTCGGACAGAACCAGTACTTC. Translation: CAWSFLGQNQYF.

This chain joins TRBV6-1 and TRBJ1-2; the D gene is possibly TRBD1 (5 bases). The germline gives CDR1 MNHNS, CDR2 SASEGT. There are 16 residues in the CDR3. Trimming cost V 7 bases and J 0 bases, with 18 bases left between them. This CDR3 is CASTLTAATPNYGYTF. The CDR3 nucleotides read TGTGCCAGCACGCTGACAGCTGCCACCCCTAACTATGGCTACACCTTC.

CDR3 nucleotides: TGCAGCGCAGGGACAGGCAGTGAGCAGTTCTTC. Protein product: CSAGTGSEQFF. This chain connects TRBV29-1 to TRBJ2-1, with 8 nucleotides matching TRBD1. Germline-derived CDR1 and CDR2 are SQVTM and ANQGSEA. This CDR3 has 11 residues. The V segment lost 7 bases and the J segment 9 bases; nucleotides outside the gene matches: 5.

The V and J genes are TRBV12-3 or TRBV12-4 and TRBJ1-2; no clear D. CDR3 length equals 11 residues. Trimming removed 3 bases at V and 8 bases at J, with 7 bases between. Here the CDR3 reads CASSFGGGYTF. Written as DNA, the CDR3 is TGTGCCAGCAGTTTTGGAGGAGGCTACACCTTC.

V gene TRBV15 combines with J gene TRBJ2-7; D unclear. This CDR3 is 12 amino acids long. Germline CDR1 and CDR2: LNHNV and YYDKDF (reference sequence). V lost 5 bases to trimming and J lost 9 bases, with 14 bases between them. The CDR3: CATSGMNLRQYF. The CDR3 nucleotides are TGTGCCACCAGCGGGATGAATTTACGGCAGTACTTC.

The rearrangement links TRBV7-8 to TRBJ2-3; no firm D call. CDR3 size: 13 residues. The V gene lost 10 bases and the J gene lost 0 bases, with 11 bases spanning the gap. Germline assignment: CDR1 SGHVS and CDR2 FQNEAQ. CDR3 DNA sequence: TGTGCCACCACGGGCGCTAGCACAGATACGCAGTATTTT. This codes for CATTGASTDTQYF.

This clonotype was observed once. The rearrangement links TRBV29-1 to TRBJ2-5; D perhaps matches TRBD1 (5 bases). V lost 6 bases and J lost 0, with 8 bases in between. CDR1 is SQVTM and CDR2 is ANQGSEA in the germline V gene. This CDR3 has 12 amino acids. The CDR3 sequence: CSVTENQETQYF. The CDR3, as DNA: TGCAGCGTGACAGAGAACCAAGAGACCCAGTACTTC.

The rearrangement uses TRBV16 and TRBJ1-2; 9 bases map to TRBD1. Germline V CDR1 and CDR2: KGHSY, FQNENV. The CDR3 is 13 residues long. The ends lost 3 bases at V and 4 bases at J; junction bases unmatched: 0. CDR3 bases: TGTGCCAGCAGCCAGGACAGGGGCTATGGCTACACCTTC. Its translation is CASSQDRGYGYTF.

This clonotype was picked up one time. This chain links TRBV3-1 with TRBJ2-2; 10 nucleotides line up with TRBD2. V shed 1 base, J shed 4 bases, and the junction held 3 bases outside the gene matches. There are 16 residues in the CDR3. Germline CDR1 LGHDT, CDR2 YNNKEL (reference sequence). CDR3 sequence (DNA): TGTGCCAGCAGCCAAGGGTCTAGCGGGGGCACCGGGGAGCTGTTTTTT. Translating gives CASSQGSSGGTGELFF.

The genes are TRBV29-1 and TRBJ1-1; maybe TRBD1 (5 bases). Germline CDR1 is SQVTM and CDR2 is ANQGSEA. Between the trimmed V and J ends, which lost 4 bases and 3 bases, there was a span of 9 bases. The CDR3 length is 12 residues. The CDR3: CSVVGADTEAFF. CDR3 DNA: TGCAGCGTTGTAGGGGCTGACACTGAAGCTTTCTTT.

The CDR3 DNA is TGTGCCAGCAGCCAGTATGGGACGGATAATGAGCAGTTCTTC. It is translated as CASSQYGTDNEQFF. The chain couples TRBV3-1 to TRBJ2-1, with D tentatively TRBD1 or TRBD2 (5 bases each). The CDR3 is made up of 14 amino acids. From germline, CDR1 is LGHDT and CDR2 YNNKEL (reference sequence). The V and J ends lost 3 bases and 7 bases respectively, with 13 bases between them.

J is TRBJ2-1 and V is TRBV6-5; possible D gene TRBD1, 6 bases. V was cut by 0 bases and J by 6 bases, with 18 bases left in between. The V gene's germline CDR1 is MNHEY and CDR2 SVGAGI. The CDR3 is made up of 17 amino acids. The CDR3 nucleotides read TGTGCCAGCAGTTACTCGACGGGGACACTTCTAGGCAATGAGCAGTTCTTC. It codes for CASSYSTGTLLGNEQFF.

The V and J genes are TRBV30 and TRBJ1-6; the D is unclear. Trimming pared 1 base from V and 13 bases from J, leaving 20 bases between. CDR1 is GTSNPN and CDR2 is SVGIG in the germline V gene (reference sequence). The CDR3 spans 15 residues. CDR3 region: CAWSALSGPPGPLHF. The CDR3 DNA follows: TGTGCCTGGAGTGCCCTGTCCGGACCCCCGGGTCCCCTCCACTTT.

The chain is built from TRBV25-1 and TRBJ1-5; D gene uncertain. V lost 4 bases to trimming and J lost 5 bases, with 6 bases between them. This CDR3 has 12 amino acids. Germline V CDR1 and CDR2: MGHDK, SYGVNS. In DNA form, the CDR3 reads TGTGCCAGCAGTGTGGGAGATCAGCCCCAGCATTTT. Translated: CASSVGDQPQHF.

The chain joins TRBV2 to TRBJ2-1; possible D gene TRBD2, 5 bases. Germline CDR1 and CDR2: SNHLY and FYNNEI. V was cut by 7 bases and J by 2 bases, with 18 bases left in between. This CDR3 comprises 16 residues. The CDR3 coding sequence is TGTGCCAGCACCCAAGTTTCGGGAAGGGCCTACAATGAGCAGTTCTTC. Translated: CASTQVSGRAYNEQFF.

V and J are TRBV21-1 and TRBJ1-2; the table's D call, TRBD1, was not checked against the DNA. TRBV21-1 counts as a pseudogene. The CDR3 extends over 15 amino acids. The CDR3 bases are TGTGCCAGCAGGTTCTTGACAGGGGCTCACTATGGCTACACCTTC. Translated, it gives CASRFLTGAHYGYTF.

The rearrangement uses TRBV18 and TRBJ2-7, with TRBD1 identical over 9 bases. Per germline, CDR1 KGHSH and CDR2 LQKENI. This CDR3 comprises 13 residues. V was clipped by 3 bases and J by 9 bases; unmatched bases: 6. As DNA, the CDR3 is TGTGCCAGCTCACCGATAGGACAGGGGCGGCAGTACTTC. Its protein product is CASSPIGQGRQYF.

This sequence joins TRBV11-2 and TRBJ2-3; tentative D call: TRBD2 (7 bases). Looked up from germline, CDR1 is SGHAT and CDR2 is FQNNGV. The V end lost 4 bases, the J end lost 1 base, and 15 bases lay between the germline ends. The CDR3 spans 16 residues. The CDR3 reads CASSSLGGAGTDTQYF. In nucleotides, the CDR3 is TGTGCCAGCAGCTCGTTAGGGGGGGCGGGCACAGATACGCAGTATTTT.